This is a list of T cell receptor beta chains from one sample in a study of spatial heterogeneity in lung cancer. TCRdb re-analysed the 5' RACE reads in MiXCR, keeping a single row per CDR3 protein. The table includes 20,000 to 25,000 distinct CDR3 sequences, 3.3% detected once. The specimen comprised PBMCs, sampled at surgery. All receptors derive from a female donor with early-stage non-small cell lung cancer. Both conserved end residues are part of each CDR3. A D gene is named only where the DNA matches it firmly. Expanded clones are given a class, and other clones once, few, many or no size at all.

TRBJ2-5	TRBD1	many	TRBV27	TGTGCCAGCAGTCCCCGGGACAGGGTCCAAGAGACCCAGTACTTC	CASSPRDRVQETQYF
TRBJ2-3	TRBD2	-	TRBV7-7	TGTGCTAGCAGCAAAGGGGCTAGCGGGAGACTGACGGGAGATACGCAGTATTTT	CASSKGASGRLTGDTQYF
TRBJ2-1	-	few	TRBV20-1	TGCAGTGCTCGGAGAGGACTGGGCGAGCAGTTCTTC	CSARRGLGEQFF
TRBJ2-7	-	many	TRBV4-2	TGTGCCAGCAGCCAAGAAGGAGGGCGATTCGAGCAGTACTTC	CASSQEGGRFEQYF
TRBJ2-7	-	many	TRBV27	TGTGCCAGCAGTACCGACGGGTTCTACGAGCAGTACTTC	CASSTDGFYEQYF
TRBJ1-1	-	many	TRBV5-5	TGTGCCAGCAGCTTTAGGACAGCTCTTGAAGCTTTCTTT	CASSFRTALEAFF
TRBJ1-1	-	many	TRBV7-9	TGTGCCAGCAGCTTAAGGGCAGGGGTTGGGACTGAAGCTTTCTTT	CASSLRAGVGTEAFF
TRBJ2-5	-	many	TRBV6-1	TGTGCCAGCAAGGGCCGGGAGAGTGGAGAGACCCAGTACTTC	CASKGRESGETQYF
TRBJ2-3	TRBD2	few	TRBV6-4	TGTGCCAGCAGTTCGACTAGCGGGAGCACAGATACGCAGTATTTT	CASSSTSGSTDTQYF
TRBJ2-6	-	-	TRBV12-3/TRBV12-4	TGTGCCAGCAGGGGAGTCCTCTCTGGGGCCAACGTCCTGACTTTC	CASRGVLSGANVLTF
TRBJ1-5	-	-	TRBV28	TGTGCCAGCAGTGCCGGGGGTCAGCCCCAGCATTTT	CASSAGGQPQHF
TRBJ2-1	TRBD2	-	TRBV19	TGTGCCAGTAGTATTCAGCGGGAGGGGTCCTACAATGAGCAGTTCTTC	CASSIQREGSYNEQFF
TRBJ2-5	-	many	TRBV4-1	TGCGCCAGCAGCCAAGACATTAGTGGTAGGGGGACCCAGTACTTC	CASSQDISGRGTQYF
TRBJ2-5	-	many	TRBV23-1	TGCGCCAGGCCAAAAGAGACCCAGTACTTC	CARPKETQYF
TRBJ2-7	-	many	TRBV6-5	TGTGCCAGCAGTTACTCCGGAGACAGGCGGCAGTACTTC	CASSYSGDRRQYF
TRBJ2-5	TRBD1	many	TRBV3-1	TGTGCCAGCAGCTATGCCCAGGGACAGGGTGGGGCCCAGTACTTC	CASSYAQGQGGAQYF
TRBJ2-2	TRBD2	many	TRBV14	TGTGCCAGCAGTATAGCGGGAGCCGGGGAGCTGTTTTTT	CASSIAGAGELFF
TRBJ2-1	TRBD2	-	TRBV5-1	TGCGCCAGCAGCTTGCGGACTAGCGGTATCTTAACTAACAATGAGCAGTTCTTC	CASSLRTSGILTNNEQFF
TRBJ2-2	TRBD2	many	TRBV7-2	TGTGCCAGCACCCCGACTAGCGGGAGGCCCACCGGGGAGCTGTTTTTT	CASTPTSGRPTGELFF
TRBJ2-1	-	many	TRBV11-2	TGTGCCAGCAGCTTTGCTTTGGCTAGCAATGAGCAGTTCTTC	CASSFALASNEQFF
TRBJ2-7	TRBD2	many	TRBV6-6	TGTGCCAGCAGTTCCGGGACTAGCGGTCCCTGGTTGGGAGAGCAGTACTTC	CASSSGTSGPWLGEQYF
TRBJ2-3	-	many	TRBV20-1	TGCAGTGGCTCAGGGGGGGCAGATACGCAGTATTTT	CSGSGGADTQYF
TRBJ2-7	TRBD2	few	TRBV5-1	TGCGCCAGCAGCTTGGCTGCGCGGTGGACTAGCGTCTCCTACGAGCAGTACTTC	CASSLAARWTSVSYEQYF
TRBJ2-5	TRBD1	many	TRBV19	TGTGCCAGTAGTACCGGACAGGTACAAGAGACCCAGTACTTC	CASSTGQVQETQYF
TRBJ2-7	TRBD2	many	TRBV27	TGTGCCAGCAGTACCTTGGGACTAGCGGCCTCCTACGAGCAGTACTTC	CASSTLGLAASYEQYF
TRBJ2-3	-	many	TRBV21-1	TGTGCCAGCAGCGAAGGACTAGCGGAGAGCACAGATACGCAGTATTTT	CASSEGLAESTDTQYF